The present T cell receptor (beta chain) was sequenced within a study of control samples from healthy donors and cancer patients. The CDR3 loop spans 14 amino acids. The germline V and J ends were trimmed by 0 bases and 4 bases, with 9 bases remaining between them. Germline CDR1 is SGHVS and CDR2 is FNYEAQ. Only in-frame clones appear in the TCRdb table, and some are missing; sequencing was by immunoSEQ multiplex PCR. This table holds hundreds of thousands of clones, around nine tenths found once. The source of this sequence is a middle-aged man with head and neck cancer. The chain joins TRBV7-6 to TRBJ1-1; D remains unclear. Sequencing was performed on PBMCs. This chain's CDR3 is CASSLAPGSTEAFF. The CDR3 coding sequence is TGTGCCAGCAGCTTAGCGCCTGGGTCCACTGAAGCTTTCTTT.